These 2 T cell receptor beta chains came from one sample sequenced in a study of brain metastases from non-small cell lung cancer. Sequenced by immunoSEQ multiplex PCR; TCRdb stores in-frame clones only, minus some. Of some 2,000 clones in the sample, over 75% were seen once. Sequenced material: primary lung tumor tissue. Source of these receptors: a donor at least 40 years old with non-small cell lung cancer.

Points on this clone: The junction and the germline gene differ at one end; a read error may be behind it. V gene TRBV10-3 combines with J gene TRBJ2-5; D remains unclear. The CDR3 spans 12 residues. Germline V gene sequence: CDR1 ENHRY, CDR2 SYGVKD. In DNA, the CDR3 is TGTGCCATCAATGAGTCGGGAGAGACCCAGTACTTC. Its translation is CAINESGETQYF.

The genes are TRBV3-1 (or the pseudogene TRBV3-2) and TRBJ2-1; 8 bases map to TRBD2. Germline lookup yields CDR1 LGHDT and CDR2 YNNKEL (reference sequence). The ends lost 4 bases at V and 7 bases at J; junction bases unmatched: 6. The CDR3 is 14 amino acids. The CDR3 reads CASSPLGGGNEQFF. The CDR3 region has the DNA TGTGCCAGCAGCCCCCTGGGCGGGGGGAATGAGCAGTTCTTC.